These T cell receptor beta chains were read from a single sample in a study of blood T cells in healthy people across ages. TCRdb reanalysed the 5' RACE reads using MiXCR and keeps one entry per CDR3 protein. The sample gives over 1,500,000 distinct CDR3 sequences, 40% to 55% of which show up once; 2% to 2.5% is in the top ten. Sequenced: blood. These receptors were taken from a woman in her forties in good health. Both conserved end residues are part of each CDR3. A D gene is named only where the DNA matches it firmly. For some rows the clone size is stated as once, few or many, or as a class when expanded; others skip it.

V,size,D,J,CDR3,DNA
TRBV20-1,NA,NA,TRBJ2-7,CSARRSEPYEQYF,TGCAGTGCTAGACGGAGCGAACCCTACGAGCAGTACTTC
TRBV4-3,NA,NA,TRBJ2-7,CASSPFRGGEQYF,TGCGCCAGCAGCCCATTTCGTGGTGGCGAGCAGTACTTC
TRBV7-8,NA,TRBD1,TRBJ2-7,CASSFRGQGSYEQYF,TGTGCCAGCAGCTTTCGAGGACAGGGGAGCTACGAGCAGTACTTC
TRBV7-2,NA,NA,TRBJ1-5,CASSGMGGLDQPQHF,TGTGCCAGCAGCGGCATGGGGGGGCTGGATCAGCCCCAGCATTTT
TRBV7-2,NA,NA,TRBJ2-7,CASSLGGGGGAYEQYF,TGTGCCAGCAGCCTCGGGGGCGGGGGAGGCGCCTACGAGCAGTACTTC
TRBV3-1,NA,NA,TRBJ2-3,CASKAEITDPQYF,TGTGCCAGCAAAGCGGAGATCACAGATCCGCAGTATTTT
TRBV6-5,NA,NA,TRBJ2-5,CASSYSGRGLGETQYF,TGTGCCAGCAGTTACTCGGGTCGGGGTTTGGGGGAGACCCAGTACTTC
TRBV4-1,NA,NA,TRBJ2-4,CASSQPWTAYNIQYF,TGCGCCAGCAGCCAACCCTGGACGGCCTATAACATTCAGTACTTC
TRBV28,NA,TRBD1,TRBJ1-1,CASRKLGQGLTEAFF,TGTGCCAGCAGAAAATTAGGACAGGGGCTCACTGAAGCTTTCTTT
TRBV4-2,many,NA,TRBJ2-5,CASSQGREETQYF,TGTGCCAGCAGCCAAGGTAGAGAAGAGACCCAGTACTTC
TRBV7-9,NA,NA,TRBJ1-5,CASSPSPQISPQHF,TGTGCCAGCAGCCCCAGCCCACAAATTAGCCCCCAGCATTTT
TRBV20-1,few,TRBD2,TRBJ2-7,CSAEDEAGNPYEQYF,TGCAGTGCTGAGGATGAAGCGGGGAACCCCTACGAGCAGTACTTC
TRBV6-2/TRBV6-3,NA,NA,TRBJ1-2,CASSEGFRANYGYTF,TGTGCCAGCAGCGAGGGGTTTCGGGCTAACTATGGCTACACCTTC
TRBV7-9,NA,NA,TRBJ2-5,CASSLITGRQETQYF,TGTGCCAGCAGCTTAATTACGGGACGCCAAGAGACCCAGTACTTC
TRBV9,NA,TRBD2,TRBJ2-1,CASSVDPSGHEQFF,TGTGCCAGCAGCGTAGATCCTAGCGGGCATGAGCAGTTCTTC
TRBV4-3,NA,NA,TRBJ2-3,CASSQQTGGGSTDTQYF,TGCGCCAGCAGCCAACAAACAGGCGGCGGGAGCACAGATACGCAGTATTTT
TRBV15,few,NA,TRBJ2-5,CATSRDPWAQYF,TGTGCCACCAGCAGAGATCCCTGGGCCCAGTACTTC
TRBV5-1,NA,NA,TRBJ2-3,CASSLARVETTDTQYF,TGCGCCAGCAGCTTGGCTAGGGTAGAGACCACAGATACGCAGTATTTT
TRBV4-3,NA,NA,TRBJ2-3,CASKQGFSTDTQYF,TGCGCCAGCAAACAGGGTTTTAGCACAGATACGCAGTATTTT
TRBV7-9,NA,TRBD2,TRBJ2-3,CASSSQTSGGTTDTQYF,TGTGCCAGCAGCTCACAGACTAGCGGGGGAACCACAGATACGCAGTATTTT
TRBV7-8,few,NA,TRBJ2-1,CASSPLGTGEQFF,TGTGCCAGCAGCCCCCTAGGGACTGGAGAGCAGTTCTTC
TRBV9,NA,NA,TRBJ2-7,CASSVHRDTYEQYF,TGTGCCAGCAGCGTACATAGGGACACCTACGAGCAGTACTTC
TRBV7-2,NA,NA,TRBJ2-5,CASSQITGETQYF,TGTGCCAGCAGCCAGATAACTGGGGAGACCCAGTACTTC
TRBV27,NA,NA,TRBJ2-5,CASSVVARNEQYF,TGTGCCAGCAGCGTAGTGGCGAGGAATGAGCAGTACTTC
TRBV12-3/TRBV12-4,NA,NA,TRBJ1-4,CASSLATRPYEKLFF,TGTGCCAGCAGTTTAGCCACTCGACCTTATGAAAAACTGTTTTTT
TRBV7-2,few,NA,TRBJ2-1,CASSETGFPYNEQFF,TGTGCCAGCAGCGAAACAGGGTTCCCCTACAATGAGCAGTTCTTC
TRBV7-2,NA,NA,TRBJ2-7,CASSPVGRTYEQYF,TGTGCCAGCAGCCCCGTGGGACGTACCTACGAGCAGTACTTC
TRBV7-8,NA,NA,TRBJ2-2,CASSFQGRVAGELFF,TGTGCCAGCAGCTTCCAAGGGCGAGTAGCCGGGGAGCTGTTTTTT
TRBV29-1,NA,TRBD1,TRBJ2-2,CSVYRGTGELFF,TGCAGCGTGTACAGGGGCACCGGGGAGCTGTTTTTT
TRBV24-1,few,TRBD1,TRBJ2-7,CATSDSRTGELEQYF,TGTGCCACCAGTGATTCCCGGACAGGGGAACTCGAGCAGTACTTC
TRBV9,NA,NA,TRBJ2-1,CASSVTQGYDEQFF,TGTGCCAGCAGCGTAACACAGGGTTACGATGAGCAGTTCTTC
TRBV29-1,few,NA,TRBJ2-3,CSETSTDTQYF,TGCAGCGAGACTAGCACAGATACGCAGTATTTT
TRBV7-9,NA,TRBD2,TRBJ2-5,CASSHSGGPQQETQYF,TGTGCCAGCAGCCATAGCGGGGGGCCTCAGCAAGAGACCCAGTACTTC
TRBV10-3,few,NA,TRBJ2-3,CAISEWGSSTDTQYF,TGTGCCATCAGTGAATGGGGGAGTAGCACAGATACGCAGTATTTT
TRBV5-1,NA,TRBD2,TRBJ2-1,CASSLALGLAGGYNEQFF,TGCGCCAGCAGCTTGGCCCTCGGACTAGCGGGGGGGTACAATGAGCAGTTCTTC
TRBV9,NA,TRBD1,TRBJ2-7,CASSVGQGVPYEQYF,TGTGCCAGCAGCGTAGGCCAGGGGGTACCCTACGAGCAGTACTTC
TRBV6-2/TRBV6-3,NA,NA,TRBJ1-4,CASNYAGLNEKLFF,TGTGCCAGCAATTATGCGGGGTTGAATGAAAAACTGTTTTTT
TRBV4-1,NA,TRBD1,TRBJ1-4,CASSHASFVTGSLVGLFF,TGCGCCAGCAGCCATGCCTCTTTTGTGACAGGGTCACTCGTGGGACTGTTTTTT
TRBV19,NA,TRBD1,TRBJ1-2,CASSIVGTGSSFGYTF,TGTGCCAGTAGTATAGTCGGGACAGGGTCTTCCTTTGGCTACACCTTC
TRBV7-2,NA,NA,TRBJ2-5,CASSPGRRGRETQYF,TGTGCCAGCAGTCCCGGACGGAGGGGCCGGGAGACCCAGTACTTC
TRBV6-5,NA,NA,TRBJ1-6,CASSYLASPLHF,TGTGCCAGCAGTTACTTAGCTTCACCCCTCCACTTT
TRBV7-3,once,NA,TRBJ1-1,CASSPLTLVMNTEAFF,TGTGCCAGCAGCCCCCTGACACTAGTCATGAACACTGAAGCTTTCTTT
TRBV4-2,NA,NA,TRBJ2-5,CASSQDFFDPTKETQYF,TGTGCCAGCAGCCAAGATTTTTTCGACCCTACCAAAGAGACCCAGTACTTC
TRBV20-1,NA,TRBD1,TRBJ1-5,CSARGAQGRQPQHF,TGCAGTGCTAGAGGCGCACAGGGGAGGCAGCCCCAGCATTTT
TRBV20-1,few,NA,TRBJ1-2,CSAPDSSNYGYTF,TGCAGTGCGCCGGACAGTTCTAACTATGGCTACACCTTC
TRBV6-5,NA,NA,TRBJ2-1,CASKVGGTYNEQFF,TGTGCCAGCAAGGTTGGCGGGACCTACAATGAGCAGTTCTTC
TRBV4-3,few,TRBD1,TRBJ2-1,CASSQDMAGGLWNEQFF,TGCGCCAGCAGCCAAGATATGGCAGGGGGCCTCTGGAATGAGCAGTTCTTC
TRBV7-2,many,NA,TRBJ2-5,CASSLNTMNQETQYF,TGTGCCAGCAGCTTAAACACCATGAACCAAGAGACCCAGTACTTC